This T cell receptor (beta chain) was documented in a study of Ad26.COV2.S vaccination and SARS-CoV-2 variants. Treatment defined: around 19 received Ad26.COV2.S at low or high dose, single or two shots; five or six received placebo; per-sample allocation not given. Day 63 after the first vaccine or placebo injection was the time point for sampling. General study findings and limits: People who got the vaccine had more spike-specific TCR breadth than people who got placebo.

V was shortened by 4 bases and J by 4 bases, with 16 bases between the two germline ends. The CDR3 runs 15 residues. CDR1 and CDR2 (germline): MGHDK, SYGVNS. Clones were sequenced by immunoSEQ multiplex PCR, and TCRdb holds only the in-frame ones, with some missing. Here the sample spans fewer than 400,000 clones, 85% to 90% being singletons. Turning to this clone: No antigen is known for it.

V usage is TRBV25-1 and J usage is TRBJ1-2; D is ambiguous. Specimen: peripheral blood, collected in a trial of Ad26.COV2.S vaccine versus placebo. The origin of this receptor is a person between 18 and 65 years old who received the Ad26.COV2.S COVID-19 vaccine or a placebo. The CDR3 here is CASSAGSSLVYGYTF. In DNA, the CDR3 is TGTGCCAGCAGTGCTGGCAGTTCTTTAGTCTATGGCTACACCTTC.